Below, one T cell receptor beta chain is given with its context. Its matching antigen is unknown. These data are taken from a study of shared clonotypes between healthy human individuals. Study results and limitations: Larger estimated richness was generally recorded for naive subsets relative to memory subsets.

CDR3 length: 20 residues. The V and J ends lost 2 bases and 1 base, in that order; junction bases with no gene match: 14. Germline CDR1 reads LNHDA; CDR2 reads SQIVND (reference sequence). Sequencing was performed with immunoSEQ multiplex PCR; in TCRdb, only in-frame clones are kept and a portion is missing. The data contain about 2 million clones, 85% to 95% of them seen just once; the ten biggest clones take up roughly 0.13%. Sequenced: naive CD4+ T cells sorted from blood. As to subset: CD45RA+ positively selected. The genes are TRBV19 and TRBJ1-1; 12 bases are a match to TRBD1. The sequence came from a man younger than 35 in good health. CDR3 protein: CASSIRDRGRRLGANTEAFF. For the CDR3, the DNA is TGTGCCAGTAGTATACGGGACAGGGGGCGCAGATTGGGAGCGAACACTGAAGCTTTCTTT.